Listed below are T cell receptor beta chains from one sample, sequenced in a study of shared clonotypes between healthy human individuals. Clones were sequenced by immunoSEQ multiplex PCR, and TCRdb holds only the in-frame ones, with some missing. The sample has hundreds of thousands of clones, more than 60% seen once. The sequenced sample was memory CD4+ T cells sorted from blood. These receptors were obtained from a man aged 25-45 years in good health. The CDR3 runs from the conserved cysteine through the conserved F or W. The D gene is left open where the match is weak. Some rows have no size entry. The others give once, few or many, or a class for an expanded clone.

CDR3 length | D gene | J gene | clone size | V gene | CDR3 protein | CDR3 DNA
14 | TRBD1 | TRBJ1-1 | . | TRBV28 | CASSFSGTGRGAFF | TGTGCCAGCAGTTTTTCCGGGACAGGGAGGGGAGCTTTCTTT
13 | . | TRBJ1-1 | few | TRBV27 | CASSLKGDTEAFF | TGTGCCAGCAGTTTAAAGGGGGACACTGAAGCTTTCTTT
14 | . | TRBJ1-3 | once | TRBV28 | CASSYPGSGNTIYF | TGTGCCAGCAGTTATCCGGGCTCTGGAAACACCATATATTTT
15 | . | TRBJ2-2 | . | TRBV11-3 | CASSLEPKGFGELFF | TGTGCCAGCAGCTTAGAGCCGAAGGGGTTCGGGGAGCTGTTTTTT
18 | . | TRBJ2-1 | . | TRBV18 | CASSPFVKSHLRGNEQFF | TGTGCCAGCTCACCCTTCGTAAAGAGTCACCTCAGGGGCAATGAGCAGTTCTTC
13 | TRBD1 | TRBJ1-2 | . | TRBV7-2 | CASSSGQLYGYTF | TGTGCCAGCAGCTCGGGACAGCTTTATGGCTACACCTTC
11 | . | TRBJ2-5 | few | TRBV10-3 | CAISESETQYF | TGTGCCATCAGTGAGTCTGAGACCCAGTACTTC
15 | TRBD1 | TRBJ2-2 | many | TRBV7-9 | CASRQRGQDTGELFF | TGTGCCAGCAGACAGAGGGGACAGGACACCGGGGAGCTGTTTTTT
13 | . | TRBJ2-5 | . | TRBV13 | CASSLGTWETQYF | TGTGCCAGCAGCCTCGGGACTTGGGAGACCCAGTACTTC
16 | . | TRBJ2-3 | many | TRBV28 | CASRALRGLSTDTQYF | TGTGCCAGCAGGGCCCTCAGGGGACTCAGCACAGATACGCAGTATTTT
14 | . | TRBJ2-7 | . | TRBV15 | CATSLAGTFHEQYF | TGTGCCACCAGCTTGGCGGGAACTTTCCACGAGCAGTACTTC